This T cell receptor (beta chain) was captured in a study of shared clonotypes between healthy human individuals. Germline assignment: CDR1 SGDLS and CDR2 YYNGEE. The CDR3 covers 14 residues. The V gene end was trimmed by 3 bases and the J gene end by 10 bases; junction bases not matched to a gene: 8. This clone was picked up one time. Profiled with immunoSEQ multiplex PCR; TCRdb holds only in-frame clones, not every one. This sample has approximately 1,000,000 clones, with about 72% found just once. The rearrangement joins TRBV9 to TRBJ1-1, with TRBD1 identical over 11 bases. Sequencing used memory CD4+ T cells from PBMCs. The subset here: CD45RA-negative fraction. This TCR was recovered from a man aged 18 to 30 in good health. Some clones in this sample may be carry-over from other donors' samples. CDR3 amino acids: CASSGTGTGGIAFF. CDR3 sequence (DNA): TGTGCCAGCAGCGGAACCGGGACAGGGGGTATAGCTTTCTTT.